This TCR beta chain derives from a study of blood T cell repertoires in COVID-19. The wider study: Sample material is recorded as cDNA or gDNA derived from T cells, B-cell-depleted T cells, or PBMCs.

Adults between about 18 and 95 years of age took part from some 25 US areas. Cohorts were determined from participant-reported clinical history. Trimming pared 0 bases from V and 0 bases from J, leaving 6 bases between. The CDR3 runs 15 residues. The V gene's germline CDR1 is MGHRA and CDR2 YSYEKL. This clone was detected once. Assay: immunoSEQ multiplex PCR; the TCRdb copy retains only in-frame clones and omits some. The sample has about 400,000 clones, approximately 89% seen once. The chain uses TRBV4-1 and TRBJ1-5; D is unresolved. The receptor comes from a woman aged 30 to 39 who had recovered from COVID-19. Sequencing used PBMCs or T cells enriched from blood (not recorded which). The CDR3 DNA reads as TGCGCCAGCAGCCAAGATCTAGTTAGCAATCAGCCCCAGCATTTT. Translating it yields CASSQDLVSNQPQHF.